One sample yielded the 21 T cell receptor beta chains listed below, sequenced in a study of patients and donors after allogeneic stem cell transplantation. Via MiXCR, TCRdb re-called the RT-PCR reads, giving one row per CDR3 protein. The table includes some 160,000 distinct CDR3 sequences, about 24% detected once. Sequenced sample: blood, either unsorted or a sorted T cell fraction (not recorded which). These receptors originate from a human donor who was either an allogeneic HSCT recipient or a stem cell or donor lymphocyte infusion donor (not recorded which). It is not recorded whose cells these are; they may come from a transplant donor.

V and J are TRBV5-1 and TRBJ2-7; D may match TRBD1 or TRBD2 (5 bases each). In germline, CDR1 is SGHRS, CDR2 YFSETQ. The CDR3 sequence is 17 residues long. Trimming cost V 4 bases and J 4 bases, with 24 bases left between them. CDR3 nucleotides: TGCGCCAGCAGCCCGGGACGGAACCTAACAGGAGAGTACGAGCAGTACTTC. Amino acids: CASSPGRNLTGEYEQYF.

This sequence joins TRBV6-5 and TRBJ2-7; D remains unclear. The length of the CDR3 is 13 residues. The germline V gene has CDR1 MNHEY and CDR2 SVGAGI. The V end was cut by 11 bases, the J end by 0 bases, with 14 bases between. CDR3 residues: CAGSYGSSYEQYF. The CDR3 region has the DNA TGTGCCGGATCTTACGGGTCCTCCTACGAGCAGTACTTC.

The rearrangement joins TRBV4-1 to TRBJ2-5; D is unresolved. The germline CDR1 and CDR2 sequences are MGHRA and YSYEKL. The CDR3 is 13 residues long. The germline V and J ends were trimmed by 1 base and 5 bases, with 8 bases remaining between them. DNA of the CDR3: TGCGCCAGCAGCCAAGGGGTTTGGGAGACCCAGTACTTC. Residues: CASSQGVWETQYF.

This clonotype has only one observation. The genes are TRBV20-1 and TRBJ2-1, with 14 bases that match TRBD2. This CDR3 has 16 residues. CDR1 and CDR2 (germline): DFQATT, SNEGSKA (reference sequence). Trimming removed 2 bases from V and 8 bases from J; junction bases left unmatched: 8. This CDR3 is CSARTPGLAGVYEQFF. Here the CDR3 DNA reads TGCAGTGCTAGAACACCGGGACTAGCGGGAGTTTATGAGCAGTTCTTC.

This clonotype was seen a handful of times. The chain uses TRBV3-1 and TRBJ1-1, with TRBD1 matching over 8 bases. There are 15 residues in the CDR3. V trimming: 4 bases; J trimming: 1 base; junction bases outside the gene matches: 5. The V gene's germline CDR1 is LGHDT and CDR2 YNNKEL (reference sequence). CDR3 coding DNA: TGTGCCAGCAGCCCTAGGACAGGGTGGAACACTGAAGCTTTCTTT. Translating it yields CASSPRTGWNTEAFF.

This clonotype has at least ten counts. The rearrangement uses TRBV12-3 or TRBV12-4 and TRBJ1-2; D is unclear. V lost 3 bases and J lost 4, with 3 bases in between. This CDR3 contains 11 residues. The CDR3 reads CASSLFYGYTF. CDR3 nucleotide sequence: TGTGCCAGCAGTTTGTTCTATGGCTACACCTTC.

V usage is TRBV7-2 and J usage is TRBJ1-2; TRBD1 matches at 8 bases. The ends lost 4 bases at V and 5 bases at J; junction bases unmatched: 3. CDR3 size: 13 residues. Germline CDR1 and CDR2: SGHTA and FQGNSA. In DNA, the CDR3 is TGTGCCAGCAGCTATGGGACAGGTTATGGCTACACCTTC. It is translated as CASSYGTGYGYTF. Using reference TRBV7-2 and TRBJ1-2 for the parts outside the CDR3, the full variable domain is GAGVSQSPSNKVTEKGKDVELRCDPISGHTALYWYRQSLGQGLEFLIYFQGNSAPDKSGLPSDRFSAERTGGSVSTLTIQRTQQEDSAVYLCASSYGTGYGYTFGSGTRLTVV.

Only a few counts were recorded for this clonotype. The chain uses TRBV25-1 and TRBJ1-1; D remains ambiguous. Trimming shortened V by 10 bases and J by 1 base, and 10 bases separated the two germline ends. The germline V gene encodes CDR1 MGHDK and CDR2 SYGVNS. The CDR3 has 12 amino acids. CDR3 in amino acids: CATARGNTEAFF. The CDR3 DNA follows: TGTGCCACCGCCCGAGGGAACACTGAAGCTTTCTTT.

V gene TRBV7-9 combines with J gene TRBJ1-5, with a weak D call TRBD1 (5 bases). Trimming removed 5 bases from V and 0 bases from J, with 17 bases in between. The CDR3 spans 17 residues. Germline V CDR1 and CDR2: SEHNR, FQNEAQ (reference sequence). CDR3 region: CASSASTGPYSNQPQHF. DNA for the CDR3: TGTGCCAGCAGCGCCTCCACAGGACCCTATAGCAATCAGCCCCAGCATTTT.

V and J are TRBV3-1 and TRBJ2-5; D call uncertain. This CDR3 is built from 14 residues. The ends were cut back, 4 bases at V and 2 bases at J, with 11 bases in the middle. In germline, CDR1 is LGHDT, CDR2 YNNKEL (reference sequence). CDR3 amino acids: CASSPQRLQETQYF. In nucleotides, the CDR3 is TGTGCCAGCAGCCCGCAGAGACTGCAAGAGACCCAGTACTTC.

The chain joins TRBV11-3 to TRBJ2-1, with D possibly TRBD2 on 5 matching bases. CDR3 size: 17 residues. Per germline, CDR1 SGHNT and CDR2 YENEEA. Deletions cut 3 bases from V and 1 base from J, with 16 bases between. CDR3 in DNA: TGTGCCAGCAGCTTCCTAGCTGTTGGGAGTTCCTACAATGAGCAGTTCTTC. It codes for CASSFLAVGSSYNEQFF.

This clonotype was observed a handful of times. This rearrangement joins TRBV14 to TRBJ2-5, with 11 bases matching TRBD2. Germline V gene sequence: CDR1 SGHDN, CDR2 FVKESK. The CDR3 sequence is 15 residues long. V was clipped by 4 bases and J by 1 base; unmatched bases: 2. Here the CDR3 reads CASSRLAGSQETQYF. The DNA of the CDR3 is TGTGCCAGCAGCCGACTAGCGGGGAGCCAAGAGACCCAGTACTTC.

The chain recombines TRBV29-1 with TRBJ2-4; D perhaps matches TRBD1 (6 bases). Trimming removed 3 bases at V and 7 bases at J, with 13 bases between. The CDR3 is 13 residues long. The germline V gene has CDR1 SQVTM and CDR2 ANQGSEA. The CDR3 is CSVDPTGINIQYF. The CDR3 DNA sequence: TGCAGCGTTGACCCAACAGGGATCAACATTCAGTACTTC.

The V gene is TRBV4-1, the J gene TRBJ2-1, with TRBD2 matching over 10 bases. Trimming took 4 bases from V and 10 from J; bases not matched to a gene: 16. CDR1 is MGHRA and CDR2 is YSYEKL in the germline V gene. The CDR3 is 17 residues long. The CDR3 reads CASSPPGGSGGIGEQFF. The CDR3 DNA follows: TGCGCCAGCAGCCCCCCCGGCGGTAGCGGGGGGATTGGGGAGCAGTTCTTC.

This chain's CDR3 is CASSLIPGAMNTEAFF. CDR3 in DNA: TGCGCCAGCAGCTTGATCCCGGGGGCGATGAACACTGAAGCTTTCTTT. The rearrangement links TRBV5-1 to TRBJ1-1; perhaps TRBD1 as D (6 bases). Germline CDR1 is SGHRS and CDR2 is YFSETQ. V dropped 1 base and J dropped 0 bases, with 13 bases sitting between them. The CDR3 runs 16 residues.

The chain has TRBV20-1 and TRBJ1-1; weak D call: TRBD1 (6 bases). CDR1 and CDR2 from the germline V gene are DFQATT and SNEGSKA (reference sequence). Trimming removed 3 bases from V and 3 bases from J, with 14 bases in between. The CDR3 is 14 amino acids. The chain's CDR3 is CSARGGPGDTEAFF. In DNA, the CDR3 is TGCAGTGCTAGGGGGGGGCCGGGGGACACTGAAGCTTTCTTT.

This chain joins TRBV29-1 and TRBJ1-1; the D gene is possibly TRBD1 (5 bases). The CDR3 totals 12 residues. V was pared by 5 bases and J by 5 bases, with 12 bases between. From germline, CDR1 is SQVTM and CDR2 ANQGSEA. CDR3 in DNA: TGCAGCGTTCTTTTGGGGCTGACTGAAGCTTTCTTT. Its protein product is CSVLLGLTEAFF.

This clonotype was detected once. This sequence joins TRBV20-1 and TRBJ2-7, with 10 nucleotides matching TRBD2. The CDR3 has 11 amino acids. CDR1 DFQATT and CDR2 SNEGSKA come from the germline V gene (reference sequence). With 8 bases clipped from V and 6 bases from J, the junction kept 4 bases outside the gene matches. CDR3 nucleotides: TGCAGTCAAGTAGCGGGAGGCGAGCAGTACTTC. Amino acids: CSQVAGGEQYF.

This clonotype was counted many times. The V and J genes are TRBV7-9 and TRBJ1-4; 10 bases are a match to TRBD1. J gave up 8 bases and V 5 bases, and 8 bases lay outside the gene matches. The CDR3 length is 15 residues. From germline, CDR1 is SEHNR and CDR2 FQNEAQ (reference sequence). CDR3 sequence reads: CASSTDRGLKEKLFF. The CDR3 DNA reads TGTGCCAGCAGCACCGACAGGGGGCTGAAGGAAAAACTGTTTTTT.

This clonotype was observed a handful of times. The rearrangement joins TRBV11-2 to TRBJ1-1; D remains ambiguous. The V end lost 5 bases, the J end lost 2 bases, and 3 bases lay between the germline ends. This CDR3 comprises 11 residues. CDR1 SGHAT and CDR2 FQNNGV come from the germline V gene. CDR3 region: CASSKNTEAFF. DNA of the CDR3: TGTGCCAGCAGCAAAAACACTGAAGCTTTCTTT. Supplemented by reference TRBV11-2 and TRBJ1-1, the full variable domain reads EAGVAQSPRYKIIEKRQSVAFWCNPISGHATLYWYQQILGQGPKLLIQFQNNGVVDDSQLPKDRFSAERLKGVDSTLKIQPAKLEDSAVYLCASSKNTEAFFGQGTRLTVV.

V and J are TRBV5-1 and TRBJ1-1; D uncertain. The CDR3 has 15 residues. Germline assignment: CDR1 SGHRS and CDR2 YFSETQ. With 1 base removed from V and 1 base from J, the gap between germline ends came to 11 bases. The CDR3 reads CASSLNWYGNTEAFF. CDR3 nucleotide sequence: TGCGCCAGCAGCTTGAATTGGTATGGGAACACTGAAGCTTTCTTT.